These 18 T cell receptor beta chains came from one sample sequenced in a study of early T cells in non-severe SARS-CoV-2 infection. TCRdb processed the 5' RACE reads anew with MiXCR; each CDR3 protein has one entry. The table includes 85,000 to 100,000 distinct CDR3 sequences, 8% to 13% detected once. The specimen comprised whole blood, sampled at baseline. These receptors all come from an adult who was a healthcare worker with PCR-confirmed SARS-CoV-2 infection or an uninfected control (not recorded which).

This clonotype has ten or more counts. V usage is TRBV24-1 and J usage is TRBJ2-3, with 7 bases that match TRBD1. Trimming cost V 3 bases and J 4 bases; bases outside gene matches: 6. Germline CDR1 reads KGHDR; CDR2 reads SFDVKD. The CDR3 has 15 amino acids. CDR3 bases: TGTGCCACCAGTGATCCCAACAGGGGAGCAGATACGCAGTATTTT. This translates into CATSDPNRGADTQYF.

The V call is TRBV18, the J call TRBJ2-3; 7 bases match TRBD2. V dropped 3 bases and J dropped 0; count of bases not matched to a gene: 6. The germline V gene has CDR1 KGHSH and CDR2 LQKENI. The CDR3 runs 16 residues. The CDR3 is CASSPTRGSSTDTQYF. CDR3 bases: TGTGCCAGCTCACCGACGCGGGGGAGTAGCACAGATACGCAGTATTTT. The full variable domain, with the rest looked up from reference TRBV18 and TRBJ2-3, is NAGVMQNPRHLVRRRGQEARLRCSPMKGHSHVYWYRQLPEEGLKFMVYLQKENIIDESGMPKERFSAEFPKEGPSILRIQQVVRGDSAAYFCASSPTRGSSTDTQYFGPGTRLTVL.

V is TRBV2 and J is TRBJ1-4; D not certain. V lost 4 bases, J lost 8 bases, and 8 bases lay in between. CDR3 length equals 12 residues. Germline CDR1 reads SNHLY; CDR2 reads FYNNEI. The CDR3 DNA is TGTGCCAGCAGTGGGGGTGCCGAAAAACTGTTTTTT. Amino acid sequence: CASSGGAEKLFF.

The chain couples TRBV9 to TRBJ1-5; no reliable D call. V was cut by 0 bases and J by 1 base, with 5 bases left in between. This CDR3 region has 14 residues. Germline V lookup: CDR1 SGDLS, CDR2 YYNGEE. This CDR3 reads CASSVEGSNQPQHF. In nucleotides, the CDR3 is TGTGCCAGCAGCGTAGAAGGCAGCAATCAGCCCCAGCATTTT. Combining the CDR3 with reference TRBV9 and TRBJ1-5 gives the whole variable domain DSGVTQTPKHLITATGQRVTLRCSPRSGDLSVYWYQQSLDQGLQFLIQYYNGEERAKGNILERFSAQQFPDLHSELNLSSLELGDSALYFCASSVEGSNQPQHFGDGTRLSIL.

In this sample, this clonotype turned up once. The chain uses TRBV27 and TRBJ1-1; TRBD1 aligns across 8 bases. CDR1 MNHEY and CDR2 SMNVEV come from the germline V gene (reference sequence). The CDR3 is 14 amino acids. The V and J ends lost 3 bases and 6 bases, in that order; junction bases with no gene match: 6. In DNA form, the CDR3 reads TGTGCCAGCAGTTTTTCAGGGGGCAGCTCTGAAGCTTTCTTT. This sequence encodes CASSFSGGSSEAFF.

At least ten counts were recorded for this clonotype. The chain recombines TRBV4-3 with TRBJ1-6; D unresolved. CDR1 is LGHNA, CDR2 YSLEER, per germline. V lost 1 base, J lost 11 bases, and 9 bases lay in between. The length of the CDR3 is 13 residues. In DNA form, the CDR3 reads TGCGCCAGCAGCCAAGCCCTACTCACACCCCTCCACTTT. Its translation is CASSQALLTPLHF.

This clonotype has just one count. The rearrangement links TRBV7-9 to TRBJ2-3, with a weak D call TRBD2 (5 bases). CDR3 length: 15 residues. The V gene's germline CDR1 is SEHNR and CDR2 FQNEAQ (reference sequence). With 1 base removed from V and 3 bases from J, the gap between germline ends came to 11 bases. CDR3 coding DNA: TGTGCCAGCAGCTTAGTTACTAGTCCTACAGATACGCAGTATTTT. This translates into CASSLVTSPTDTQYF.

This clonotype was seen only a few times. The V gene is TRBV10-1, the J gene TRBJ2-2; 9 nucleotides align to TRBD1. The V and J ends lost 5 bases and 6 bases, in that order; junction bases with no gene match: 13. Germline lookup yields CDR1 WNHNN and CDR2 SYGVQD (reference sequence). CDR3 length: 17 residues. CDR3 protein: CASSKPPGQGQSGELFF. The CDR3 nucleotides are TGCGCCAGCAGTAAGCCCCCGGGACAGGGTCAATCCGGGGAGCTGTTTTTT.

This clonotype was detected many times. The V and J genes are TRBV20-1 and TRBJ2-3, with 8 bases matching TRBD2. This CDR3 comprises 13 residues. J was trimmed by 0 bases and V by 7 bases; bases with no gene match: 3. Germline V CDR1 and CDR2: DFQATT, SNEGSKA (reference sequence). CDR3 protein: CSGVAGSTDTQYF. The CDR3 nucleotides are TGCAGTGGAGTAGCGGGGAGCACAGATACGCAGTATTTT.

This clonotype was counted a few times. The genes are TRBV6-5 and TRBJ1-2, with D perhaps TRBD1 (5 bases). Germline CDR1 reads MNHEY; CDR2 reads SVGAGI. V gave up 2 bases and J gave up 2 bases, with 6 bases separating them. CDR3 length: 13 amino acids. The CDR3 DNA sequence: TGTGCCAGCAGTTACCCAGGGAACTATGGCTACACCTTC. Protein product: CASSYPGNYGYTF.

This clonotype appeared a few times. The chain has TRBV12-5 and TRBJ2-6; D tentatively fits TRBD1 or TRBD2 (6 bases each). V was cut by 7 bases and J by 3 bases, with 13 bases left in between. The length of the CDR3 is 15 residues. Germline V CDR1 and CDR2: LGHNT, FRNRAP. CDR3 sequence (DNA): TGTGCTAGTGCCCAAGGGGGGCTTGGGGCCAACGTCCTGACTTTC. This encodes CASAQGGLGANVLTF.

This clonotype was recorded a few times. The CDR3 region has the DNA TGTGCCAGCAGCTTAGCCTCGATCGGGATGCTGTTTTTT. It yields the protein CASSLASIGMLFF. J is TRBJ1-4 and V is TRBV7-9; no clear D. Germline CDR1 reads SEHNR; CDR2 reads FQNEAQ (reference sequence). The V and J ends lost 0 bases and 14 bases respectively, with 13 bases between them. This CDR3 has 13 residues. Variable domain in full (rest from reference TRBV7-9 and TRBJ1-4): DTGVSQNPRHKITKRGQNVTFRCDPISEHNRLYWYRQTLGQGPEFLTYFQNEAQLEKSRLLSDRFSAERPKGSFSTLEIQRTEQGDSAMYLCASSLASIGMLFFGSGTQLSVL.

This clonotype ranks as medium-sized. The chain recombines TRBV7-3 with TRBJ2-2; 8 bases match TRBD1. Trimming cost V 5 bases and J 9 bases; bases outside gene matches: 5. The CDR3 covers 13 residues. Germline values: CDR1 SGHTA, CDR2 FQGTGA. The CDR3 here is CASSLPGGRELFF. The CDR3 nucleotides are TGTGCCAGCAGCCTCCCAGGGGGCAGGGAGCTGTTTTTT.

A remark on this clonotype: At one of its ends the junction is not consistent with the germline gene, which may arise from a read error. The genes are TRBV5-1 and TRBJ1-1; D gene unclear. This CDR3 has 12 residues. The germline gives CDR1 SGHRS, CDR2 YFSETQ. The CDR3 bases are TGCGCCAGCAGCTTAGGATACACTGAAGCTTCCTTT. It codes for CASSLGYTEASF.

This clonotype was detected a few times. This chain uses TRBV20-1 with TRBJ2-3; possibly TRBD2 for D (6 bases). From germline, CDR1 is DFQATT and CDR2 SNEGSKA (reference sequence). Trimming removed 6 bases from V and 6 bases from J, with 19 bases in between. The CDR3 spans 14 residues. CDR3 region: CSAIPYPGRDTQYF. The CDR3 region has the DNA TGCAGTGCCATCCCATATCCTGGGAGGGATACGCAGTATTTT.

This clonotype has more than one count but fewer than ten. The junction shows a germline mismatch at one end, possibly a read error. V and J are TRBV5-1 and TRBJ2-5; D is unclear. From germline, CDR1 is SGHRS and CDR2 YFSETQ. The CDR3 contains 11 residues. This CDR3 reads CASSSQETQHF. In nucleotides, the CDR3 is TGCGCCAGCAGCTCCCAAGAGACCCAGCACTTC. Looking up the rest from reference TRBV5-1 and TRBJ2-5 gives the full variable domain: KAGVTQTPRYLIKTRGQQVTLSCSPISGHRSVSWYQQTPGQGLQFLFEYFSETQRNKGNFPGRFSGRQFSNSRSEMNVSTLELGDSALYLCASSSQETQHFGPGTRLLVL.

The genes are TRBV11-2 and TRBJ1-2, with D hard to call. This CDR3 contains 15 residues. V lost 3 bases and J 6 bases, leaving 17 bases between the germline ends. CDR1 SGHAT and CDR2 FQNNGV come from the germline V gene. This chain's CDR3 is CASSLSYTPSDGYTF. The CDR3 nucleotides read TGTGCCAGCAGCTTGTCATACACACCTTCAGATGGCTACACCTTC.

At least ten counts were recorded for this clonotype. The chain is built from TRBV7-6 and TRBJ1-3, with D perhaps matching TRBD1 (5 bases). The CDR3 sequence is 17 residues long. CDR1 is SGHVS and CDR2 is FNYEAQ in the germline V gene. Trimming took 0 bases from V and 2 from J, leaving 14 bases between them. This CDR3 is CASSLALGENPGNTIYF. In nucleotides, the CDR3 is TGTGCCAGCAGCTTAGCGCTAGGGGAGAATCCTGGAAACACCATATATTTT.